These 10 T cell receptor beta chains were all obtained from the same sample, sequenced in a study of T cells after yellow fever vaccination. Using its own MiXCR run on the 5' RACE reads, TCRdb lists one record per CDR3 protein. The table has roughly 350,000 distinct CDR3 sequences, approximately 4% seen once. The specimen was PBMCs, collected 5 days after the yellow fever booster vaccination. These receptors came from a man aged 18 to 29 who received the YFV17D yellow fever vaccine.

This chain connects TRBV4-2 to TRBJ1-6; the D gene is possibly TRBD1 (5 bases). The CDR3 extends over 13 amino acids. V gave up 0 bases and J gave up 8 bases, with 5 bases separating them. From germline, CDR1 is LGHNA and CDR2 YNFKEQ. CDR3 DNA: TGTGCCAGCAGCCAAGAACAGGATTCACCCCTCCACTTT. The encoded protein is CASSQEQDSPLHF.

This clonotype was counted ten times or more. The chain recombines TRBV7-8 with TRBJ1-1; D is ambiguous. CDR1 is SGHVS and CDR2 is FQNEAQ in the germline V gene. CDR3 length equals 16 residues. Trimming removed 1 base from V and 0 bases from J, with 12 bases in between. The CDR3 loop reads CASSLGGEGMNTEAFF. CDR3 bases: TGTGCCAGCAGCTTAGGGGGAGAAGGGATGAACACTGAAGCTTTCTTT.

This clonotype was observed a handful of times. V usage is TRBV20-1 and J usage is TRBJ2-3; D unresolved. The CDR3 consists of 13 residues. V lost 3 bases to trimming and J lost 0 bases, with 7 bases between them. Germline values: CDR1 DFQATT, CDR2 SNEGSKA (reference sequence). DNA for the CDR3: TGCAGTGCTAGTTACTTGAGCACAGATACGCAGTATTTT. It is translated as CSASYLSTDTQYF.

The chain is built from TRBV7-9 and TRBJ1-6; possible D gene TRBD1, 6 bases. V shed 5 bases and J shed 9 bases, with 11 bases lying between them. Germline V lookup: CDR1 SEHNR, CDR2 FQNEAQ (reference sequence). CDR3 size: 13 residues. The CDR3 sequence: CASSLNRVSPLHF. The CDR3 nucleotides read TGTGCCAGCAGCCTGAACAGGGTTTCACCCCTCCACTTT.

The chain employs TRBV12-3 or TRBV12-4 and TRBJ2-7; 7 positions agree with TRBD2. V gave up 5 bases and J gave up 3 bases; unmatched junction bases: 10. The CDR3 sequence is 15 residues long. CDR3 DNA sequence: TGTGCCAGCAGTAATCGGGGGGACCTCAACTACGAGCAGTACTTC. Its translation: CASSNRGDLNYEQYF.

This clonotype was recorded a few times. The chain combines TRBV24-1 with TRBJ2-2; the D is unclear. Germline values: CDR1 KGHDR, CDR2 SFDVKD. The length of the CDR3 is 14 residues. The V gene lost 3 bases and the J gene lost 6 bases, with 10 bases spanning the gap. The CDR3 reads CATSDPFPPGELFF. The CDR3 DNA sequence: TGTGCCACCAGTGATCCCTTCCCGCCCGGGGAGCTGTTTTTT.

J is TRBJ2-3 and V is TRBV7-2, with 8 bases fitting TRBD1. The J segment lost 4 bases and the V segment lost 5 bases, leaving 5 bases of the junction unmatched. The CDR3 is made up of 14 amino acids. CDR1 and CDR2 from the germline V gene are SGHTA and FQGNSA. The CDR3 bases are TGTGCCAGCAGCCCCGACAGGGGCGCAGATACGCAGTATTTT. Amino acid sequence: CASSPDRGADTQYF. The entire variable domain, with the rest obtained from reference TRBV7-2 and TRBJ2-3, is as follows: GAGVSQSPSNKVTEKGKDVELRCDPISGHTALYWYRQSLGQGLEFLIYFQGNSAPDKSGLPSDRFSAERTGGSVSTLTIQRTQQEDSAVYLCASSPDRGADTQYFGPGTRLTVL.

This clonotype was counted many times. This chain uses TRBV7-8 with TRBJ2-2; D remains unclear. CDR1 SGHVS and CDR2 FQNEAQ come from the germline V gene. The V and J ends lost 5 bases and 0 bases respectively, with 10 bases between them. The CDR3 runs 15 residues. The CDR3, as DNA: TGTGCCAGCAGCACAGATTCCGCGAACACCGGGGAGCTGTTTTTT. Amino acid sequence: CASSTDSANTGELFF. The variable domain in full, completed from reference TRBV7-8 and TRBJ2-2, reads GAGVSQSPRYKVAKRGQDVALRCDPISGHVSLFWYQQALGQGPEFLTYFQNEAQLDKSGLPSDRFFAERPEGSVSTLKIQRTQQEDSAVYLCASSTDSANTGELFFGEGSRLTVL.

The table lists this clonotype with a few counts. This sequence joins TRBV28 and TRBJ1-4; possible D gene TRBD1, 6 bases. The V end was cut by 4 bases, the J end by 0 bases, with 12 bases between. There are 16 residues in the CDR3. Per germline, CDR1 MDHEN and CDR2 SYDVKM. The CDR3 is CASSSGQLTTNEKLFF. Written as DNA, the CDR3 is TGTGCCAGCAGTTCAGGACAGTTGACAACTAATGAAAAACTGTTTTTT.

This clonotype was seen more than once but under ten times. The V gene is TRBV7-9, the J gene TRBJ1-3; D unresolved. CDR3 length equals 15 residues. The V gene's germline CDR1 is SEHNR and CDR2 FQNEAQ (reference sequence). Trimming removed 3 bases at V and 0 bases at J, with 9 bases between. The CDR3 nucleotides read TGTGCCAGCAGCTTTCCAGTCCTCTCTGGAAACACCATATATTTT. It translates to CASSFPVLSGNTIYF.